The 25 T cell receptor beta chains reported below all come from one sample, sequenced in a study of graft-versus-host responses after intestinal transplantation. These receptors have no identified antigens. Method: immunoSEQ multiplex PCR; TCRdb's copy keeps in-frame clones and lacks some. The sample lists tens of thousands of clones; 89% were seen once. The input for sequencing was unstimulated CD8+ T cells sorted from spleen or lymph node cells, taken before intestinal transplant. These receptors all stem from a human donor who received an intestinal transplant.

V is TRBV6-4 and J is TRBJ2-1; D gene uncertain. The CDR3 covers 10 residues. Trimming shortened V by 6 bases and J by 7 bases, and 4 bases separated the two germline ends. Germline CDR1 reads MRHNA; CDR2 reads SNTAGT. Here the CDR3 reads CASSQNEQFF. The CDR3, as DNA: TGTGCCAGCAGCCAAAATGAGCAGTTCTTC.

The V gene is TRBV5-6, the J gene TRBJ2-1, with 10 bases that match TRBD1. CDR1 SGHDT and CDR2 YYEEEE come from the germline V gene. CDR3 length: 15 residues. The trim removed 6 bases at V and 2 bases at J, leaving 5 bases unmatched. The CDR3 DNA is TGTGCCAGCACTTCCGGGACAGGGGCCTACAATGAGCAGTTCTTC. Protein product: CASTSGTGAYNEQFF.

The chain employs TRBV27 and TRBJ1-6, with D possibly matching TRBD1 (5 bases). CDR3 length: 13 residues. Germline V CDR1 and CDR2: MNHEY, SMNVEV (reference sequence). Trimming pared 6 bases from V and 7 bases from J, leaving 10 bases between. The CDR3 region is CASRHRINSPLHF. CDR3 nucleotides: TGTGCCAGCAGACACAGGATCAATTCACCCCTCCACTTT.

The chain couples TRBV5-4 to TRBJ2-5, with 10 bases aligning to TRBD1. Trimming at V came to 0 bases and at J to 5 bases, leaving 4 bases not matched to a gene. Germline V lookup: CDR1 SGHNT, CDR2 YYREEE (reference sequence). The CDR3 spans 15 residues. The CDR3 spells CASSLGQGAGETQYF. The DNA for the CDR3 is TGTGCCAGCAGCTTGGGACAGGGGGCTGGGGAGACCCAGTACTTC.

V is TRBV7-2 and J is TRBJ1-2, with TRBD1 identical over 12 bases. The germline V gene encodes CDR1 SGHTA and CDR2 FQGNSA. Trimming removed 5 bases from V and 6 bases from J; junction bases left unmatched: 13. The CDR3 is 17 amino acids. The CDR3 bases are TGTGCCAGCAGCCCCGCGTCGGGACAGGGGGCTTTTGATGGCTACACCTTC. It specifies CASSPASGQGAFDGYTF.

The chain is built from TRBV7-9 and TRBJ1-1, with a tentative D call TRBD1 (6 bases). Germline-derived CDR1 and CDR2 are SEHNR and FQNEAQ (reference sequence). This CDR3 has 15 residues. Trimming pared 5 bases from V and 0 bases from J, leaving 13 bases between. The CDR3 reads CASSHNRAMNTEAFF. CDR3 sequence (DNA): TGTGCCAGCAGCCACAACAGGGCTATGAACACTGAAGCTTTCTTT.

V and J are TRBV5-4 and TRBJ1-1, with 10 bases aligning to TRBD1. Germline V gene data show CDR1 as SGHNT and CDR2 as YYREEE (reference sequence). CDR3 length: 14 amino acids. V was clipped by 4 bases and J by 2 bases; unmatched bases: 2. CDR3 sequence: CASSRTGGNTEAFF. CDR3 DNA: TGTGCCAGCAGCCGGACAGGGGGAAACACTGAAGCTTTCTTT.

For the CDR3, the DNA is TGTGCCAGTAGGAGCGGGGGGACCTTAAACAATGAGCAGTTCTTC. This gives the protein CASRSGGTLNNEQFF. This chain uses TRBV19 with TRBJ2-1, with 9 bases identical to TRBD2. This CDR3 is 15 amino acids long. V gave up 6 bases and J gave up 5 bases; unmatched junction bases: 8. Germline V lookup: CDR1 LNHDA, CDR2 SQIVND (reference sequence).

This chain joins TRBV7-9 and TRBJ2-7, with D maybe TRBD1 (6 bases). Germline V gives CDR1 SEHNR, CDR2 FQNEAQ (reference sequence). This CDR3 contains 13 residues. The V end was cut by 5 bases, the J end by 5 bases, with 13 bases between. Here the CDR3 reads CASSPLQGNEQYF. The DNA for the CDR3 is TGTGCCAGCAGCCCGTTACAGGGAAACGAGCAGTACTTC.

V gene TRBV19 combines with J gene TRBJ2-7, with TRBD1 as a possible D gene (5 bases). Between the trimmed V and J ends, which lost 6 bases and 4 bases, there was a span of 19 bases. Germline CDR1 and CDR2: LNHDA and SQIVND (reference sequence). The CDR3 totals 15 residues. Here the CDR3 DNA reads TGTGCCAGTAGCCCTGTGACAGAGAACAAATACGAGCAGTACTTC. Translating gives CASSPVTENKYEQYF.

J is TRBJ2-2 and V is TRBV15; D perhaps matches TRBD1 (5 bases). This CDR3 region has 17 residues. CDR1 is LNHNV and CDR2 is YYDKDF in the germline V gene (reference sequence). With 4 bases removed from V and 4 bases from J, the gap between germline ends came to 19 bases. Here the CDR3 DNA reads TGTGCCACCAGCATTTTAGGGGAAAAAGGGGCCACCGGGGAGCTGTTTTTT. Translating gives CATSILGEKGATGELFF.

V usage is TRBV14 and J usage is TRBJ1-2; 8 bases match TRBD1. The CDR3 contains 13 residues. V lost 0 bases and J lost 8; bases outside the gene matches: 2. Germline V gives CDR1 SGHDN, CDR2 FVKESK. The DNA of the CDR3 is TGTGCCAGCAGCCAAGACAGGGGGCCAGGCTACACCTTC. It is translated as CASSQDRGPGYTF.

The DNA for the CDR3 is TGCGCCAGCAGTGAGCCACGCCGGTGGGGGCCCCTGGGGGAGCTGTTTTTT. Translation: CASSEPRRWGPLGELFF. The chain uses TRBV10-2 and TRBJ2-2, with D possibly TRBD1 on 6 matching bases. V lost 2 bases, J lost 8 bases, and 21 bases lay in between. The CDR3 extends over 17 amino acids. Germline-derived CDR1 and CDR2 are WSHSY and SAAADI.

The chain joins TRBV6-5 to TRBJ1-4, with 7 positions matching TRBD1. This CDR3 has 15 residues. Germline CDR1 MNHEY, CDR2 SVGAGI. Germline trimming cut 9 bases from V and 3 bases from J; bases unmatched to any gene: 10. Here the CDR3 DNA reads TGTGCCAGTGCTTACCTCGGGACAGCTAATGAAAAACTGTTTTTT. Translated: CASAYLGTANEKLFF.

This clone appeared a single time. The rearrangement joins TRBV15 to TRBJ2-7, with TRBD2 as a possible D gene (6 bases). Germline CDR1 and CDR2: LNHNV and YYDKDF (reference sequence). The V end lost 5 bases, the J end lost 1 base, and 15 bases lay between the germline ends. This CDR3 spans 15 amino acids. The CDR3 protein is CATSHASEESYEQYF. The CDR3 DNA reads TGTGCCACCAGCCACGCTAGCGAGGAATCCTACGAGCAGTACTTC.

V is TRBV4-2 and J is TRBJ2-2, with D uncertain. The CDR3 has 15 residues. Trimming removed 4 bases from V and 4 bases from J, with 13 bases in between. CDR1 LGHNA and CDR2 YNFKEQ come from the germline V gene. The CDR3 nucleotides read TGTGCCAGCAGCCCGACCCACCCGGGCACCGGGGAGCTGTTTTTT. It encodes CASSPTHPGTGELFF.

This chain connects TRBV19 to TRBJ2-7; TRBD1 matches 11 bases. V lost 4 bases, J lost 6 bases, and 8 bases stayed unmatched. The CDR3 totals 15 residues. Looked up from germline, CDR1 is LNHDA and CDR2 is SQIVND (reference sequence). CDR3 sequence (DNA): TGTGCCAGTAGTACCACCGGGACAGGGGGGTCCGAGCAGTACTTC. This sequence encodes CASSTTGTGGSEQYF.

This chain joins TRBV27 and TRBJ2-1; the D is unclear. V lost 4 bases and J lost 2, with 12 bases in between. Germline lookup yields CDR1 MNHEY and CDR2 SMNVEV (reference sequence). The CDR3 runs to 15 residues. CDR3 sequence: CASSYTFRAYNEQFF. The CDR3 DNA reads TGTGCCAGCAGTTATACCTTTCGGGCCTACAATGAGCAGTTCTTC.

The genes are TRBV5-5 and TRBJ2-7; D may be TRBD1 (5 bases). Germline V CDR1 and CDR2: SGHKS, YYEKEE (reference sequence). The CDR3 is made up of 13 amino acids. Deletions cut 2 bases from V and 1 base from J, with 7 bases between. CDR3 residues: CASSLQVSYEQYF. CDR3 nucleotides: TGTGCCAGCAGCTTACAGGTGTCCTACGAGCAGTACTTC.

This clone was seen a single time. The rearrangement joins TRBV23-1 to TRBJ1-5, with D unclear. TRBV23-1 is sorted into the ORF group, with uncertain function. The CDR3 sequence is 13 residues long. The germline V and J ends were trimmed by 11 bases and 0 bases, with 11 bases remaining between them. The CDR3 is CAPERLSNQPQHF. DNA of the CDR3: TGCGCCCCCGAGCGGCTTAGCAATCAGCCCCAGCATTTT.

J is TRBJ1-4 and V is TRBV29-1; D call uncertain. The CDR3 loop spans 11 amino acids. The germline V gene has CDR1 SQVTM and CDR2 ANQGSEA. Deletions cut 1 base from V and 13 bases from J, with 10 bases between. The CDR3 loop reads CSVEVGPRLFF. The CDR3 region has the DNA TGCAGCGTTGAAGTCGGTCCGAGACTGTTTTTT.

V gene TRBV29-1 combines with J gene TRBJ2-2; possible D gene TRBD2, 6 bases. Germline V gives CDR1 SQVTM, CDR2 ANQGSEA. Trimming took 5 bases from V and 3 from J, leaving 7 bases between them. This CDR3 has 12 residues. CDR3 bases: TGCAGCGTTTGGGAGGACACCGGGGAGCTGTTTTTT. Its translation: CSVWEDTGELFF.

The V call is TRBV6-1, the J call TRBJ1-5, with a tentative D call TRBD1 (6 bases). CDR3 length: 15 amino acids. Trimming removed 5 bases from V and 5 bases from J, with 16 bases in between. Germline V gene lookup returns CDR1 MNHNS and CDR2 SASEGT. The CDR3 region is CASSKNRELYQPQHF. CDR3 nucleotide sequence: TGTGCCAGCAGTAAAAACAGGGAACTGTATCAGCCCCAGCATTTT.

Concerning this clone itself: The same CDR3 also results from other DNA sequences found in this sample. The chain is built from TRBV4-1 and TRBJ2-5; 7 bases fit TRBD1. After removal of 4 bases from V and 2 bases from J, the junction contained 4 bases not matched to a gene. This CDR3 is 14 amino acids long. The V gene's germline CDR1 is MGHRA and CDR2 YSYEKL. The CDR3 DNA is TGCGCCAGCAGCCCCTGGACAGGACAAGAGACCCAGTACTTC. This codes for CASSPWTGQETQYF.

The rearrangement joins TRBV7-3 to TRBJ2-6, with D maybe TRBD1 (5 bases). Germline V CDR1 and CDR2: SGHTA, FQGTGA. CDR3 length: 15 amino acids. Trimming took off 4 bases at V and 0 bases at J, with 7 bases between the two ends. This chain's CDR3 is CASSSDSSGANVLTF. The CDR3 nucleotides read TGTGCCAGCAGCTCCGACAGCTCTGGGGCCAACGTCCTGACTTTC. Based on the CDR3 plus reference TRBV7-3 and TRBJ2-6, the full variable domain is GAGVSQTPSNKVTEKGKYVELRCDPISGHTALYWYRQSLGQGPEFLIYFQGTGAADDSGLPNDRFFAVRPEGSVSTLKIQRTERGDSAVYLCASSSDSSGANVLTFGAGSRLTVL.